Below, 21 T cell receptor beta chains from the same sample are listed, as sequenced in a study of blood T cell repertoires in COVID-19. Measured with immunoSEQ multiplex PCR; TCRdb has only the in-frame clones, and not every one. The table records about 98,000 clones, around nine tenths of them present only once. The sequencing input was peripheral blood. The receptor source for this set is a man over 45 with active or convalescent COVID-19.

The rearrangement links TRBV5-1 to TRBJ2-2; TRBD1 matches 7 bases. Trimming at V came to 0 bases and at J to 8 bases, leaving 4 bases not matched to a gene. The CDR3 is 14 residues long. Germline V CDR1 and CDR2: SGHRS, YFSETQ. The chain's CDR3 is CASSLGTGRGELFF. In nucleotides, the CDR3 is TGCGCCAGCAGCTTGGGGACAGGACGGGGGGAGCTGTTTTTT.

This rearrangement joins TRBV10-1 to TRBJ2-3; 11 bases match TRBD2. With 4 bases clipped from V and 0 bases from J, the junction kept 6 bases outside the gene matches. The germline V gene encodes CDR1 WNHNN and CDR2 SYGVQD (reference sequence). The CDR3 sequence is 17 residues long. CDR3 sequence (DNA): TGCGCCAGCAGTGGCCCTAGCGGGGGGATTAGCACAGATACGCAGTATTTT. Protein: CASSGPSGGISTDTQYF.

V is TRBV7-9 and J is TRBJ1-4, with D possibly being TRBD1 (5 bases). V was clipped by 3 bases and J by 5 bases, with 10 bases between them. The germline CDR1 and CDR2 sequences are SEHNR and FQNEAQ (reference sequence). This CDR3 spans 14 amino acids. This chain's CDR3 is CASSFETVNEKLFF. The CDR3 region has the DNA TGTGCCAGCAGCTTCGAGACAGTAAATGAAAAACTGTTTTTT.

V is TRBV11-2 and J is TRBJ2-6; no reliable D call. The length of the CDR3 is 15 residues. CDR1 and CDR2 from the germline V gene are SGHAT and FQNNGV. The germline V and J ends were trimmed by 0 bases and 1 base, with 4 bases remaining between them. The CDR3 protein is CASSLEYSGANVLTF. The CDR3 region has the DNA TGTGCCAGCAGCTTAGAATATTCTGGGGCCAACGTCCTGACTTTC.

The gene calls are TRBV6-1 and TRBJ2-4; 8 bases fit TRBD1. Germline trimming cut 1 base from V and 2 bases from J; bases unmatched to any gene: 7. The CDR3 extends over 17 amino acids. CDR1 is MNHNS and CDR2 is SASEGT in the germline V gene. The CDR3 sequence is CASSEGWQGASKNIQYF. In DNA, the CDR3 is TGTGCCAGCAGTGAAGGTTGGCAGGGGGCGTCCAAAAACATTCAGTACTTC.

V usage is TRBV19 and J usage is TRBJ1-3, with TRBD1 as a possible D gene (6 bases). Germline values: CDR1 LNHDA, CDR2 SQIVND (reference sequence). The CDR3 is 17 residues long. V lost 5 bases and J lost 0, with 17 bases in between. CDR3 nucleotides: TGTGCCAGTAGTCCACTACAGGGTCCGAGCTCTGGAAACACCATATATTTT. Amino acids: CASSPLQGPSSGNTIYF.

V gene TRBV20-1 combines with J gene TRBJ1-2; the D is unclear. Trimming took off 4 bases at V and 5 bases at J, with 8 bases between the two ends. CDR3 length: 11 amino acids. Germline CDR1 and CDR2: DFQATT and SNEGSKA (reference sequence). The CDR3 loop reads CSAIILYGYTF. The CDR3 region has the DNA TGCAGTGCTATTATTTTATATGGCTACACCTTC.

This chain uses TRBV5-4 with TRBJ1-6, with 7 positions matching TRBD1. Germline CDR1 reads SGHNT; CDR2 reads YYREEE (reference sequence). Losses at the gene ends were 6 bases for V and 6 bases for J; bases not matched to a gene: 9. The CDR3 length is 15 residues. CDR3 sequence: CASTEKDRFNSPLHF. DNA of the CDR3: TGTGCCAGCACCGAGAAGGACAGGTTTAATTCACCCCTCCACTTT.

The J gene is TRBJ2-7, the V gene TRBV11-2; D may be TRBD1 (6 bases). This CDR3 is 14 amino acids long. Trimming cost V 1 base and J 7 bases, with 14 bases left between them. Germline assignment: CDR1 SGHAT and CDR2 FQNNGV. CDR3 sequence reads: CASSLGQQGGEQYV. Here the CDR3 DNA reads TGTGCCAGCAGCTTAGGACAACAGGGCGGGGAGCAGTACGTC.

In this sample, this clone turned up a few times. CDR3 coding DNA: TGTGCCAGCAGCTTAGCTGGGACAGGGATGAACTATGGCTACACCTTC. Residues: CASSLAGTGMNYGYTF. V is TRBV7-2 and J is TRBJ1-2, with 9 bases lining up with TRBD1. The V and J ends lost 0 bases and 2 bases, in that order; junction bases with no gene match: 4. This CDR3 is 16 amino acids long. The V gene's germline CDR1 is SGHTA and CDR2 FQGNSA.

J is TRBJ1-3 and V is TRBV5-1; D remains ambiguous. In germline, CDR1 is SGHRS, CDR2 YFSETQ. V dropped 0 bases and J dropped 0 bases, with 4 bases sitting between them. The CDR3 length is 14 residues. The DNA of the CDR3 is TGCGCCAGCAGCTTGGACAACTCTGGAAACACCATATATTTT. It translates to CASSLDNSGNTIYF.

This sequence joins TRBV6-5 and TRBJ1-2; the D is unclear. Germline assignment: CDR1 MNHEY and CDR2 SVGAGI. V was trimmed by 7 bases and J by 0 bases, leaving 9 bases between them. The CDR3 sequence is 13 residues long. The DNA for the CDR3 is TGTGCCAGCACCCGCACGGCTAACTATGGCTACACCTTC. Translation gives CASTRTANYGYTF.

The chain's CDR3 is CASSLVSVNYGYTF. The CDR3, as DNA: TGTGCCAGCAGTTTAGTAAGCGTTAACTATGGCTACACCTTC. This sequence joins TRBV28 and TRBJ1-2, with D unresolved. Germline CDR1 MDHEN, CDR2 SYDVKM. The CDR3 is 14 residues long. Trimming pared 2 bases from V and 1 base from J, leaving 8 bases between.

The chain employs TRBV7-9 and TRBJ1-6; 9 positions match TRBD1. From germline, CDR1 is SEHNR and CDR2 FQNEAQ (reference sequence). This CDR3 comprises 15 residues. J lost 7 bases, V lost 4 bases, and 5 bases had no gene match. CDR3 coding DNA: TGTGCCAGCAGCTCACAGGGGGCAAGGAATTCACCCCTCCACTTT. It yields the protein CASSSQGARNSPLHF.

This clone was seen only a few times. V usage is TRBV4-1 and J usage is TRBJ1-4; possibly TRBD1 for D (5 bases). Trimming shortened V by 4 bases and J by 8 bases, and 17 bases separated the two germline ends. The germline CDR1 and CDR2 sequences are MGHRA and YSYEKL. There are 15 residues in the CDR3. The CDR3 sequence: CASSPRDLGREKLFF. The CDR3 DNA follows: TGCGCCAGCAGCCCCCGGGACCTCGGGAGGGAAAAACTGTTTTTT.

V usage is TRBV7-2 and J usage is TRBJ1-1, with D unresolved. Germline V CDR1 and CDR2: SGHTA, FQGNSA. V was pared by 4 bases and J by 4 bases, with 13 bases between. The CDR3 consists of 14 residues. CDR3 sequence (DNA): TGTGCCAGCAGCTATAGCGAATCGAGCACTGAAGCTTTCTTT. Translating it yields CASSYSESSTEAFF.

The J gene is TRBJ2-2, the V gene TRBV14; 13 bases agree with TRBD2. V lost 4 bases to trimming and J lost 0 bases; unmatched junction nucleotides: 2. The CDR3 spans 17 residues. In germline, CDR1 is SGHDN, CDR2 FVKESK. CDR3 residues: CASSRLAGGANTGELFF. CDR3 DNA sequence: TGTGCCAGCAGCCGACTAGCGGGGGGAGCGAACACCGGGGAGCTGTTTTTT.

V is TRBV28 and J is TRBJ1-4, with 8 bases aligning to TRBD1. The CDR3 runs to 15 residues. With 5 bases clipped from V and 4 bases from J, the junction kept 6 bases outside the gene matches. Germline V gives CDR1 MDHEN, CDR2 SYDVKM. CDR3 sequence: CASSPNRGVNEKLFF. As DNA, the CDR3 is TGTGCCAGCAGTCCCAACAGGGGGGTTAATGAAAAACTGTTTTTT.

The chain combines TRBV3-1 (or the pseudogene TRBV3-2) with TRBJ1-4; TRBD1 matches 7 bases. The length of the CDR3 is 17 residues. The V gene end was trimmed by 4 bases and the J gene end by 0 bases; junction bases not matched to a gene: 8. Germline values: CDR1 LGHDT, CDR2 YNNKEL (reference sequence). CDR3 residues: CASSLTGQRATNEKLFF. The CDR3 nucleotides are TGTGCCAGCAGCCTTACGGGACAGAGGGCAACTAATGAAAAACTGTTTTTT.

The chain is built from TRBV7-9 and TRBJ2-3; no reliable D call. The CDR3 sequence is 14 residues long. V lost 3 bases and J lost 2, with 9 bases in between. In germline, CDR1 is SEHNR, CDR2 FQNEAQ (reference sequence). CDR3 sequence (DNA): TGTGCCAGCAGCTTTGGCTCCGACACAGATACGCAGTATTTT. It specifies CASSFGSDTDTQYF.

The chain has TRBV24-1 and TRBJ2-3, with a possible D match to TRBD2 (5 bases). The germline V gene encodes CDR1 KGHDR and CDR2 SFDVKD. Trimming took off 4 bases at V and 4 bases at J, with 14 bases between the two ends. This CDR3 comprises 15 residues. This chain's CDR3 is CATSDPTLGPDTQYF. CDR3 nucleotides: TGTGCCACCAGTGACCCGACACTAGGGCCAGATACGCAGTATTTT.